Below, one T cell receptor beta chain is given with its context. Antigen: not known. The CDR3 is made up of 14 amino acids. With 6 bases clipped from V and 2 bases from J, the junction kept 5 bases outside the gene matches. Germline V gene data show CDR1 as SNHLY and CDR2 as FYNNEI. Surgery cases with the highest brain T cell transcript signatures were chosen for sequencing. Assay: immunoSEQ multiplex PCR; the TCRdb copy retains only in-frame clones and omits some. The data contain 88,000 or so clones, around 90% of them singletons. The sample is drawn from a study of brain T cells in children with intractable seizures. Overall study results and limits: Viral specificity was inferred only from CDR3 similarity; HCMV serostatus was unknown.

The rearrangement uses TRBV2 and TRBJ2-7, with TRBD1 matching 9 bases. This TCR derives from a girl aged 2 to 9 with Rasmussen encephalitis and intractable seizures. The sequences come from peripheral blood, collected at surgery. CDR3 region: CASRSGTGTYEQYF. The CDR3 nucleotides are TGTGCCAGCAGATCCGGGACAGGGACCTACGAGCAGTACTTC.